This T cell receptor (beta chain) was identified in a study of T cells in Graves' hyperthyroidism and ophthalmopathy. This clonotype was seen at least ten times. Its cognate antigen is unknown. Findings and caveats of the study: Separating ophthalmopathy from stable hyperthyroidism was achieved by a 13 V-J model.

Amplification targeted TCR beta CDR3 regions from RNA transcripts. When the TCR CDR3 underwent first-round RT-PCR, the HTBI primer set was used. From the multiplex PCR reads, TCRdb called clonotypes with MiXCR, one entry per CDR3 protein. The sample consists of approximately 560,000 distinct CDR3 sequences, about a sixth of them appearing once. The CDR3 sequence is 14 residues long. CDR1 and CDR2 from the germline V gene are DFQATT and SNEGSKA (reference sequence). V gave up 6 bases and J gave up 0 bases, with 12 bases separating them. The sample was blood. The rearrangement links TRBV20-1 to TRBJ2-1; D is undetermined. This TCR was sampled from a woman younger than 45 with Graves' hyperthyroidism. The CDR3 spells CSASRPSSYNEQFF. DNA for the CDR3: TGCAGTGCGAGCCGCCCTAGCTCCTACAATGAGCAGTTCTTC.